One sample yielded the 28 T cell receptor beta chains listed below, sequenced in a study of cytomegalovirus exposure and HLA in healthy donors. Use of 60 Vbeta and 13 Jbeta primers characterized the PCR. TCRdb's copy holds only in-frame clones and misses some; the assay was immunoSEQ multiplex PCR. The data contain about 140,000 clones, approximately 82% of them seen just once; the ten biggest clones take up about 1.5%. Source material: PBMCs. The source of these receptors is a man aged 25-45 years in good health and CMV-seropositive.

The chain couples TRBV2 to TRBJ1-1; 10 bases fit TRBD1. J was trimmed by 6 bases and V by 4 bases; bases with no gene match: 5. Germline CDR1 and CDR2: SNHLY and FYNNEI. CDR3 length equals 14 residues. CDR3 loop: CASSGTGGYAEAFF. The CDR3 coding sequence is TGTGCCAGCAGTGGGACAGGGGGGTACGCTGAAGCTTTCTTT. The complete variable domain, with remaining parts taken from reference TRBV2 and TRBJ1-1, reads EPEVTQTPSHQVTQMGQEVILRCVPISNHLYFYWYRQILGQKVEFLVSFYNNEISEKSEIFDDQFSVERPDGSNFTLKIRSTKLEDSAMYFCASSGTGGYAEAFFGQGTRLTVV.

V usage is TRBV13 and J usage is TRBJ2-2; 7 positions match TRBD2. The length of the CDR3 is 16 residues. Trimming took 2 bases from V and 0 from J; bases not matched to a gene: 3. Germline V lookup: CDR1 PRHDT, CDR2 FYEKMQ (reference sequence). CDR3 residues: CASSLKLATNTGELFF. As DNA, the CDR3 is TGTGCCAGCAGCTTAAAACTAGCGACGAACACCGGGGAGCTGTTTTTT. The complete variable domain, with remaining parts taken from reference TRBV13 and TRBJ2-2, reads AAGVIQSPRHLIKEKRETATLKCYPIPRHDTVYWYQQGPGQDPQFLISFYEKMQSDKGSIPDRFSAQQFSDYHSELNMSSLELGDSALYFCASSLKLATNTGELFFGEGSRLTVL.

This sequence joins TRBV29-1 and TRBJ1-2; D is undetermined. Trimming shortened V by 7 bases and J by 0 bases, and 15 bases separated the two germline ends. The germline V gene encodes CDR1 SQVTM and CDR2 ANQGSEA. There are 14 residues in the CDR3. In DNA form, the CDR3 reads TGCAGCGCTCTCCCCGCCCTAGCTAACTATGGCTACACCTTC. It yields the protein CSALPALANYGYTF.

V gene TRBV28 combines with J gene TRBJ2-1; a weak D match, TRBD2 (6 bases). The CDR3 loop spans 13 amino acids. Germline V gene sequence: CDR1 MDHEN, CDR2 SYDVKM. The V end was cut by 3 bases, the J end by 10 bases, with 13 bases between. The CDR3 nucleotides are TGTGCCAGCAGTTTTCTAGCCAGCGGGGAGCAGTTCTTC. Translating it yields CASSFLASGEQFF.

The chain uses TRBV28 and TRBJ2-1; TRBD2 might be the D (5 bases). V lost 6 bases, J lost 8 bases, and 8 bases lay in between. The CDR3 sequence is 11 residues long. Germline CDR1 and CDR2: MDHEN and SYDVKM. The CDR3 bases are TGTGCCAGCAGGCGGGTCGATGAGCAGTTCTTC. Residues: CASRRVDEQFF.

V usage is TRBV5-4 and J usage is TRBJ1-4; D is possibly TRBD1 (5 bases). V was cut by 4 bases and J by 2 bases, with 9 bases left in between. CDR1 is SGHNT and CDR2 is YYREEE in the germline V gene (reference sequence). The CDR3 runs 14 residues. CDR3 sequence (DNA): TGTGCCAGCAGCCTAGGGGCGACTAATGAAAAACTGTTTTTT. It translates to CASSLGATNEKLFF.

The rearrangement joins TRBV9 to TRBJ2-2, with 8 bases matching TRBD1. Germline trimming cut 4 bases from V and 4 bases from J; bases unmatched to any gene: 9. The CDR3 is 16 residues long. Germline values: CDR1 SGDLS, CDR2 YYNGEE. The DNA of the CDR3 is TGTGCCAGCAGCTCTCCAGGGGGCGCTCTCACCGGGGAGCTGTTTTTT. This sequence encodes CASSSPGGALTGELFF.

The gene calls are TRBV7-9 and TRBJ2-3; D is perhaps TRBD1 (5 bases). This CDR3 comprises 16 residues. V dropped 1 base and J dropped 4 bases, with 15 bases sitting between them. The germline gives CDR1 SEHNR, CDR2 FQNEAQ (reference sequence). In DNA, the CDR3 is TGTGCCAGCAGCTTAGGTGGGGTGATGGGGCCAGATACGCAGTATTTT. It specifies CASSLGGVMGPDTQYF.

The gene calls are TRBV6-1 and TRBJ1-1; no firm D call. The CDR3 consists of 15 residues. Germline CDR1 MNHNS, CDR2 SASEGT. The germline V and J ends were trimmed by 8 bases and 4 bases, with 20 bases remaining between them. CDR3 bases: TGTGCCAGCCCCCTGCCCTCGTGGCGGGGCACTGAAGCTTTCTTT. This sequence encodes CASPLPSWRGTEAFF.

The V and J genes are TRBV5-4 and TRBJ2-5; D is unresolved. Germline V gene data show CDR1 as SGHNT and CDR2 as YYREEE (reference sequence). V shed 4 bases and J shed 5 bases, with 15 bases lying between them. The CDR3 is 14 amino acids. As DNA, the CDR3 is TGTGCCAGCAGCCCCCCCGGAGTAATTGAGACCCAGTACTTC. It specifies CASSPPGVIETQYF.

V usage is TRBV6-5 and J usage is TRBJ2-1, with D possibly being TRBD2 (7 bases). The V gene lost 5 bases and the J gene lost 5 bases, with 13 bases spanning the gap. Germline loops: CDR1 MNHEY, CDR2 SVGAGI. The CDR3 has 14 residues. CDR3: CASSRGGGHNEQFF. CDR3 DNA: TGTGCCAGCAGTAGGGGGGGAGGTCACAATGAGCAGTTCTTC.

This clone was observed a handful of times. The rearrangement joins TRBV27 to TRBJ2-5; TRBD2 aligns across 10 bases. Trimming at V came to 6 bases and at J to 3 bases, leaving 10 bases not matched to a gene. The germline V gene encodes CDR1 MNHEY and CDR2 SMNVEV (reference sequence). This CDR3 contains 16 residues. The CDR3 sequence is CASSSLGGTSEETQYF. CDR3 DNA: TGTGCCAGCAGCTCTCTCGGGGGGACTAGCGAAGAGACCCAGTACTTC.

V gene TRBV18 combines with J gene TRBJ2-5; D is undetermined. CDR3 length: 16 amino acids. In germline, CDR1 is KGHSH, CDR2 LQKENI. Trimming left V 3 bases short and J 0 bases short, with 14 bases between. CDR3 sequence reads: CASSPQKESYQETQYF. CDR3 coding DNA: TGTGCCAGCTCACCGCAAAAGGAGTCTTACCAAGAGACCCAGTACTTC.

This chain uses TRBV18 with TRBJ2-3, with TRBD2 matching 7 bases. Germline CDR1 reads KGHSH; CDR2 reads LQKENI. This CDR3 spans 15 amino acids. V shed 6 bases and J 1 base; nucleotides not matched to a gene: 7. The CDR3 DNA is TGTGCCAGCTCGGCGGGACTATTGGGCACAGATACGCAGTATTTT. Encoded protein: CASSAGLLGTDTQYF.

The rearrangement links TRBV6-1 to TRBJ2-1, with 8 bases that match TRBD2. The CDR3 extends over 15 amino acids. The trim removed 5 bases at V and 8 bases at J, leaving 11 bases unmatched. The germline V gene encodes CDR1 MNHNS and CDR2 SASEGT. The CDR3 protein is CASSRSGVILHEQFF. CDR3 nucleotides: TGTGCCAGCAGTCGTAGCGGGGTAATTCTTCATGAGCAGTTCTTC.

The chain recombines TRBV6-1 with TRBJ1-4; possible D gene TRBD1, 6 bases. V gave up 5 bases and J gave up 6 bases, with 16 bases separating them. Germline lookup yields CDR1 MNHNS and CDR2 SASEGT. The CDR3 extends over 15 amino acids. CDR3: CASSRHRAGDEKLFF. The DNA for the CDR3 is TGTGCCAGCAGTCGCCACAGGGCAGGGGATGAAAAACTGTTTTTT.

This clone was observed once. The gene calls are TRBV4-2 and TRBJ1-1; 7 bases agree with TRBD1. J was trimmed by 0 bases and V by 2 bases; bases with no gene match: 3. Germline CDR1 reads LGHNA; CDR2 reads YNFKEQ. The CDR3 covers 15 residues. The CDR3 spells CASSQQGEMNTEAFF. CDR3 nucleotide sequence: TGTGCCAGCAGCCAACAGGGGGAAATGAACACTGAAGCTTTCTTT.

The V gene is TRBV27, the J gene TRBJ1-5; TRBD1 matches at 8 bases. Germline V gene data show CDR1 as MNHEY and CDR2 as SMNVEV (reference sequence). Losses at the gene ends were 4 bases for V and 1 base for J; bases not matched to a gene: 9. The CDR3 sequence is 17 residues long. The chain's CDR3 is CASSSDRGAGSNQPQHF. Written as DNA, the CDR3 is TGTGCCAGCAGTTCCGACAGGGGAGCGGGAAGCAATCAGCCCCAGCATTTT.

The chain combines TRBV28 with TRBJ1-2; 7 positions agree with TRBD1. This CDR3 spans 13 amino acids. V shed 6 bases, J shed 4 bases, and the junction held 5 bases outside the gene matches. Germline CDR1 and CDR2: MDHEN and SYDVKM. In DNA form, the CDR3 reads TGTGCCAGCAGGACGCCAGGGGGCTATGGCTACACCTTC. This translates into CASRTPGGYGYTF.

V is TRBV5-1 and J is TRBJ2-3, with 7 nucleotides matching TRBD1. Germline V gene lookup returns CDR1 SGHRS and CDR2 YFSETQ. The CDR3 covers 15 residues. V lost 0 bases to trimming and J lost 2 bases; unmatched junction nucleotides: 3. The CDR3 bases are TGCGCCAGCAGCTTGGGGGACAGAAACACAGATACGCAGTATTTT. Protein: CASSLGDRNTDTQYF.

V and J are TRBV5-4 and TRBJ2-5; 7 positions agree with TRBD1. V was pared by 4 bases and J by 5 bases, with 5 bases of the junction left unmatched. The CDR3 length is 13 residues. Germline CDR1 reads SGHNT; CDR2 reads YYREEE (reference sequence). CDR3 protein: CASSRDSEETQYF. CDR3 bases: TGTGCCAGCAGCCGGGACAGCGAGGAGACCCAGTACTTC.

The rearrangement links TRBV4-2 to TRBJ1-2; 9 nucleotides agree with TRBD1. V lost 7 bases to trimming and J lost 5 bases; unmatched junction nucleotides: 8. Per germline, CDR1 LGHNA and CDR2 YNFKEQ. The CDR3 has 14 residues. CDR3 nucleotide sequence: TGTGCCAGCACTTCGGGACAGGGATATTATGGCTACACCTTC. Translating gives CASTSGQGYYGYTF.

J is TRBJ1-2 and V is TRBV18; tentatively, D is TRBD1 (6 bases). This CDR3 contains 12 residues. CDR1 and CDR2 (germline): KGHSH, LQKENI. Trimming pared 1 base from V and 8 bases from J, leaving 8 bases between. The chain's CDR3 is CASSPRTGGYTF. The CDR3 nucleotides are TGTGCCAGCTCACCACGCACAGGGGGCTACACCTTC.

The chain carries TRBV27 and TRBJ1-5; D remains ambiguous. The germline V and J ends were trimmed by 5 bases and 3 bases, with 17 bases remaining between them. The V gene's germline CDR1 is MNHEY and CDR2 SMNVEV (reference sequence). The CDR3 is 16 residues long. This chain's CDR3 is CASSPDGPAYNQPQHF. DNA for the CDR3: TGTGCCAGCAGTCCGGATGGGCCCGCCTACAATCAGCCCCAGCATTTT.

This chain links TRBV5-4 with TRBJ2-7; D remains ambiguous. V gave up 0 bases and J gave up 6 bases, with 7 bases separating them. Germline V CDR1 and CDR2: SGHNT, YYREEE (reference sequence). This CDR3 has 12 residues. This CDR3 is CASSLGAGEQYF. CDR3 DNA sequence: TGTGCCAGCAGCTTGGGAGCAGGCGAGCAGTACTTC. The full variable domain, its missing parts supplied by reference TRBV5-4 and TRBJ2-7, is ETGVTQSPTHLIKTRGQQVTLRCSSQSGHNTVSWYQQALGQGPQFIFQYYREEENGRGNFPPRFSGLQFPNYSSELNVNALELDDSALYLCASSLGAGEQYFGPGTRLTVT.

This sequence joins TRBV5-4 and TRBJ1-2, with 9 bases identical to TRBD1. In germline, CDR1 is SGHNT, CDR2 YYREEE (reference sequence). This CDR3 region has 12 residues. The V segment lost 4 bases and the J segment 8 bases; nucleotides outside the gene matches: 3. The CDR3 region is CASSQDRGGYTF. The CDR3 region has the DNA TGTGCCAGCAGCCAGGACAGGGGAGGCTACACCTTC.

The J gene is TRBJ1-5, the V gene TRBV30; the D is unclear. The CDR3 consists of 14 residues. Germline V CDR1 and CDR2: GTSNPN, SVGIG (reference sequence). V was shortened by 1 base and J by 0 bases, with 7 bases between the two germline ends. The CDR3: CAWSAGISNQPQHF. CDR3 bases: TGTGCCTGGAGTGCCGGGATTAGCAATCAGCCCCAGCATTTT.

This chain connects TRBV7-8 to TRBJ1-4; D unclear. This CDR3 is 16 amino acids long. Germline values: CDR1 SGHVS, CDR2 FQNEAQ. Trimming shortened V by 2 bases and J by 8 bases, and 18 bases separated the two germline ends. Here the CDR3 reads CASSLRSGREGEKLFF. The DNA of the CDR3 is TGTGCCAGCAGCTTAAGGTCGGGGAGGGAAGGCGAAAAACTGTTTTTT.